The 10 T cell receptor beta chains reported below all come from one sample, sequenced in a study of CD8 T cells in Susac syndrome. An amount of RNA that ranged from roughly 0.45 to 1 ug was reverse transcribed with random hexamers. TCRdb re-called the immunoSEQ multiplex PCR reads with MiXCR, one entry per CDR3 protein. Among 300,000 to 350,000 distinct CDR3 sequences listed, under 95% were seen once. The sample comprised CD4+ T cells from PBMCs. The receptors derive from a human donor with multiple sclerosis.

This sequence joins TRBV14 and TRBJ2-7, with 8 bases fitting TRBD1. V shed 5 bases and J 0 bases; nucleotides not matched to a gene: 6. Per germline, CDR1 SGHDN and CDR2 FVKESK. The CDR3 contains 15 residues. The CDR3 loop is CASSLGQAYSYEQYF. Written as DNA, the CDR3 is TGTGCCAGCAGCTTGGGACAGGCTTACTCCTACGAGCAGTACTTC.

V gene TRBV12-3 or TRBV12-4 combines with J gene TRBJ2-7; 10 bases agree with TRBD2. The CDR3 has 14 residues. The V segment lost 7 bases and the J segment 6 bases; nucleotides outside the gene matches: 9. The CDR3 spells CASTLGLAPFEQYF. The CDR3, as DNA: TGTGCCAGCACCTTGGGACTAGCGCCGTTCGAGCAGTACTTC.

The CDR3 DNA sequence: TGTGCCAGTAGATCGACTAGCGGGGGGGCCGATTTAGAGACCCAGTACTTC. Protein: CASRSTSGGADLETQYF. The rearrangement uses TRBV19 and TRBJ2-5; 14 bases map to TRBD2. V gave up 6 bases and J gave up 4 bases; unmatched junction bases: 10. The V gene's germline CDR1 is LNHDA and CDR2 SQIVND (reference sequence). The CDR3 is 17 residues long.

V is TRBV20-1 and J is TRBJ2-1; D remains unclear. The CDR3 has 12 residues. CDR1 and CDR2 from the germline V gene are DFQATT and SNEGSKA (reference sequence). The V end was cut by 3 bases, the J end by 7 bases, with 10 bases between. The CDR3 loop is CSARFSGNEQFF. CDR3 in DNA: TGCAGTGCTAGGTTCTCAGGAAATGAGCAGTTCTTC.

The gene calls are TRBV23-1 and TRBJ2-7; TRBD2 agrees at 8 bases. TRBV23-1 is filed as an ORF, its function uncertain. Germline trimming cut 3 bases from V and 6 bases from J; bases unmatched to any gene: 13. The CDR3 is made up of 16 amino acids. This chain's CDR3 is CASSHIRSGGASEQYF. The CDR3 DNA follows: TGCGCCAGCAGTCACATCAGGTCGGGGGGGGCTAGCGAGCAGTACTTC.

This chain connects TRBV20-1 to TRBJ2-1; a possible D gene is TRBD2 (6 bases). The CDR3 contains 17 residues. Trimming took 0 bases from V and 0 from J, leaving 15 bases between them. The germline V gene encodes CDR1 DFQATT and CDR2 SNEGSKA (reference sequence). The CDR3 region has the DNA TGCAGTGCTAGAGATGAGGAACTAGCCCTCTCCTACAATGAGCAGTTCTTC. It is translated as CSARDEELALSYNEQFF.

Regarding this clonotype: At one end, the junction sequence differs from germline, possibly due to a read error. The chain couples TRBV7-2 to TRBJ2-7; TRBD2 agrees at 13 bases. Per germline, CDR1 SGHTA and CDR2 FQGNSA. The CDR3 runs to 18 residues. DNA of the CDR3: TGTGCCACCAGCTTACACCTTTTACTAGCGGGAGGGCCTGGGGAGCAGTACTTC. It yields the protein CATSLHLLLAGGPGEQYF.

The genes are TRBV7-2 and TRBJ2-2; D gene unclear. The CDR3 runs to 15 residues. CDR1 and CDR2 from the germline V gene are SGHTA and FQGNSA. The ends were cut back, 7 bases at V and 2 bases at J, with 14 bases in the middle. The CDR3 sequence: CASIEQIQNTGELFF. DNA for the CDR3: TGTGCCAGCATAGAGCAAATACAAAACACCGGGGAGCTGTTTTTT.

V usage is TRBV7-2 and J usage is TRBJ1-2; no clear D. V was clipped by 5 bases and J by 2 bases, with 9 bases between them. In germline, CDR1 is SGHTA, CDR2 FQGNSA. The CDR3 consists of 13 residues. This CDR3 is CASSAYPNYGYTF. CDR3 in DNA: TGTGCCAGCAGCGCCTACCCGAACTATGGCTACACCTTC.

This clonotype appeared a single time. The DNA for the CDR3 is TGCAGCGTTGAAGGAGGACGGGTGCCCTATGGCTACACCTTC. This translates into CSVEGGRVPYGYTF. This chain connects TRBV29-1 to TRBJ1-2; D not certain. Trimming stripped 1 base from V and 4 bases from J, with 13 bases between. Per the germline V gene, CDR1 is SQVTM and CDR2 is ANQGSEA. CDR3 length: 14 amino acids.